A selection of T cell receptor beta chains follows, all from one sample in a study of regulatory T cells in long-lasting Graves disease. TCRdb passed the multiplex PCR reads through MiXCR, listing each CDR3 protein once. The sample consists of some 450,000 distinct CDR3 sequences, less than 20% of them appearing once. These data also formed part of another study, on T cells in Graves' hyperthyroidism and ophthalmopathy.

The sample in question was peripheral blood mononuclear cells (PBMCs), obtained at new diagnosis, from a patient treated with antithyroid drugs. Receptors originate from a woman aged 25 to 45 with Graves disease. The CDR3 runs from the conserved cysteine through the conserved F or W. D genes are given only for firm matches. Size tells how often a clone was seen (once, few, many) or the class of an expanded clone, and some rows leave it out.

j_gene | d_gene | abundance | v_gene | CDR3aa | CDR3nt
TRBJ2-1 | NA | many | TRBV5-1 | CASHPGGGHNEQFF | TGCGCCAGCCACCCCGGCGGAGGACACAATGAGCAGTTCTTC
TRBJ2-1 | TRBD1 | many | TRBV5-1 | CASRMRPGQGYNEQFF | TGCGCCAGCAGGATGAGACCGGGACAGGGGTACAATGAGCAGTTCTTC
TRBJ2-1 | TRBD1 | NA | TRBV4-3 | CASSQEIADRGNEQFF | TGCGCCAGCAGCCAAGAGATCGCGGACAGGGGGAATGAGCAGTTCTTC
TRBJ1-6 | NA | few | TRBV6-2/TRBV6-3 | CASSYILKNSPLHF | TGTGCCAGCAGTTATATCCTGAAGAATTCACCCCTCCACTTT
TRBJ2-1 | NA | once | TRBV19 | CASSILRSTGNEQFF | TGTGCCAGTAGTATCTTGCGCTCTACTGGGAATGAGCAGTTCTTC
TRBJ2-1 | TRBD2 | few | TRBV7-2 | CASSLAGTSYDEQFF | TGTGCCAGCAGCTTAGCCGGGACTAGCTACGATGAGCAGTTCTTC
TRBJ2-4 | NA | NA | TRBV3-1 | CASSQAGVANIQYF | TGTGCCAGCAGCCAAGCGGGAGTCGCGAACATTCAGTACTTC
TRBJ1-1 | NA | many | TRBV5-1 | CASRPGNPNTEAFF | TGCGCCAGCAGGCCAGGGAACCCGAACACTGAAGCTTTCTTT
TRBJ2-5 | NA | many | TRBV18 | CASSPSRAQETQYF | TGTGCCAGCTCACCTAGCCGGGCTCAAGAGACCCAGTACTTC
TRBJ2-1 | TRBD1 | many | TRBV20-1 | CSARDQGQGDYNEQFF | TGCAGTGCTAGAGATCAGGGACAGGGGGACTACAATGAGCAGTTCTTC
TRBJ1-2 | NA | many | TRBV7-9 | CASSPYGGYGYTF | TGTGCCAGCAGCCCCTATGGGGGTTATGGCTACACCTTC
TRBJ2-7 | NA | NA | TRBV15 | CATSRDRPSYEQYF | TGTGCCACCAGCAGAGATAGGCCCTCCTACGAGCAGTACTTC
TRBJ2-2 | TRBD1 | NA | TRBV2 | CASSIDRGGGELFF | TGTGCCAGCAGCATTGACAGGGGTGGCGGGGAGCTGTTTTTT
TRBJ2-1 | NA | many | TRBV7-9 | CASSLGRTEQFF | TGTGCCAGCAGCTTAGGGCGGACTGAGCAGTTCTTC
TRBJ2-2 | TRBD2 | once | TRBV5-6 | CASSASGRAWDTGELFF | TGTGCCAGCAGCGCTAGCGGGAGGGCCTGGGACACCGGGGAGCTGTTTTTT
TRBJ2-1 | NA | few | TRBV27 | CASSLLEGNEQFF | TGTGCCAGCAGTTTATTGGAGGGCAATGAGCAGTTCTTC
TRBJ2-2 | NA | few | TRBV24-1 | CATSDLLPRELFF | TGTGCCACCAGTGACCTGTTACCCAGGGAGCTGTTTTTT
TRBJ1-5 | TRBD1 | NA | TRBV7-9 | CASSFGQDMGQPQHF | TGTGCCAGCAGCTTCGGACAGGACATGGGGCAGCCCCAGCATTTT
TRBJ2-7 | TRBD2 | many | TRBV2 | CASGGTSVTYEQYF | TGTGCCAGCGGAGGGACTAGCGTCACCTACGAGCAGTACTTC
TRBJ2-2 | TRBD2 | NA | TRBV28 | CASSFSRTGGVNTGELFF | TGTGCCAGCAGTTTCTCCCGAACGGGGGGTGTGAACACCGGGGAGCTGTTTTTT
TRBJ2-1 | NA | many | TRBV12-3/TRBV12-4 | CASTWEFGSYNEQFF | TGTGCCAGCACCTGGGAGTTTGGGTCCTACAATGAGCAGTTCTTC
TRBJ2-2 | NA | many | TRBV7-6 | CASSPGYDTGELFF | TGTGCCAGCAGCCCTGGATACGACACCGGGGAGCTGTTTTTT
TRBJ1-2 | NA | many | TRBV28 | CASSPHSGGNYGYTF | TGTGCCAGCAGTCCCCATTCCGGGGGGAACTATGGCTACACCTTC
TRBJ2-1 | TRBD2 | many | TRBV7-2 | CASSPLSRAGGNEQFF | TGTGCCAGCAGCCCCCTCTCTCGAGCGGGAGGGAATGAGCAGTTCTTC
TRBJ2-2 | TRBD2 | NA | TRBV10-3 | CAIQSGRDTGEPFF | TGTGCCATCCAAAGCGGGAGGGACACCGGGGAGCCGTTTTTT
TRBJ1-1 | NA | few | TRBV9 | CASSAGTAGTEAFF | TGTGCCAGCAGCGCCGGGACGGCGGGGACTGAAGCTTTCTTT
TRBJ1-1 | NA | many | TRBV5-1 | CASTLAGVTEAFF | TGCGCCAGCACCCTTGCAGGGGTCACTGAAGCTTTCTTT
TRBJ2-6 | NA | many | TRBV12-3/TRBV12-4 | CASSSQYKQPGANVLTF | TGTGCCAGCAGTTCACAGTACAAACAGCCTGGGGCCAACGTCCTGACTTTC
TRBJ1-4 | NA | many | TRBV13 | CASSEAGAMTVFF | TGTGCCAGCAGCGAGGCGGGGGCAATGACGGTGTTTTTT
TRBJ2-6 | NA | many | TRBV12-3/TRBV12-4 | CASSPPEWGGNGANVLTF | TGTGCCAGCAGCCCTCCGGAGTGGGGGGGCAATGGGGCCAACGTCCTGACTTTC
TRBJ2-1 | NA | NA | TRBV5-5 | CASRFGTHNEQFF | TGTGCCAGCAGGTTCGGGACTCACAATGAGCAGTTCTTC
TRBJ2-1 | NA | many | TRBV29-1 | CSVGVGSGEQFF | TGCAGCGTTGGCGTGGGGTCAGGTGAGCAGTTCTTC
TRBJ2-1 | TRBD1 | many | TRBV18 | CASSPVPGQGSNRQGQFF | TGTGCCAGCTCACCCGTCCCGGGACAGGGGTCAAACCGCCAAGGGCAGTTCTTC
TRBJ2-1 | NA | few | TRBV20-1 | CSASSSNEQFF | TGCAGTGCTAGTAGCAGCAATGAGCAGTTCTTC
TRBJ2-3 | TRBD2 | NA | TRBV4-1 | CASSQTYSGSGTDTQYF | TGCGCCAGCAGCCAAACTTATAGCGGGAGTGGAACAGATACGCAGTATTTT
TRBJ1-2 | NA | many | TRBV7-6 | CASSPDGQYGYTF | TGTGCCAGCAGCCCCGATGGGCAATATGGCTACACCTTC
TRBJ2-7 | TRBD2 | NA | TRBV3-1 | CASSLGSGRAGSYEQYF | TGTGCCAGCAGCCTAGGTAGCGGGAGGGCCGGATCCTACGAGCAGTACTTC
TRBJ1-5 | NA | many | TRBV28 | CASSLFRPAKRNQPQHF | TGTGCCAGCAGTTTATTTCGACCCGCTAAGCGCAATCAGCCCCAGCATTTT
TRBJ2-3 | NA | many | TRBV7-9 | CASSPPGADTQYF | TGTGCCAGCAGCCCCCCTGGAGCAGATACGCAGTATTTT
TRBJ2-1 | TRBD1 | few | TRBV10-3 | CAIRGQDYNEQFF | TGTGCCATCAGGGGACAGGACTACAATGAGCAGTTCTTC
TRBJ2-7 | TRBD1 | NA | TRBV29-1 | CSVGGQYEQYF | TGCAGCGTTGGGGGACAGTACGAGCAGTACTTC
TRBJ2-4 | NA | NA | TRBV24-1 | CATSDNKQGNSIQYF | TGTGCCACCAGTGACAATAAACAGGGTAATAGCATTCAGTACTTC
TRBJ2-2 | NA | many | TRBV11-2 | CASSPNSVSGELFF | TGTGCCAGCAGCCCCAACAGTGTTAGCGGGGAGCTGTTTTTT
TRBJ2-1 | TRBD2 | many | TRBV6-5 | CASSSARGLADPGEQFF | TGTGCCAGCAGTTCTGCACGGGGCCTAGCGGATCCGGGTGAGCAGTTCTTC
TRBJ2-1 | TRBD2 | many | TRBV7-3 | CASSRGLAEYNEQFF | TGTGCCAGCAGCCGTGGACTAGCGGAGTACAATGAGCAGTTCTTC
TRBJ1-5 | NA | NA | TRBV28 | CASTFMGGRSNQPQHF | TGTGCCAGCACCTTTATGGGGGGGAGGAGCAATCAGCCCCAGCATTTT
TRBJ2-3 | NA | many | TRBV28 | CASSFRGRGDTQYF | TGTGCCAGCAGTTTCCGGGGGCGCGGAGATACGCAGTATTTT
TRBJ2-7 | NA | many | TRBV18 | CASSPGTPIYEQYF | TGTGCCAGCTCACCAGGGACACCAATCTACGAGCAGTACTTC